This entry describes one T cell receptor (beta chain). What it binds is unknown. This record comes from a study of T-cell memory formation after mild COVID-19. Study-level results: Of the contracting clones, CD4+ ones lay mainly in CM and EM, and CD8+ ones in EMRA. Second-wave clones reaching peak frequency on day 37 lacked confirmed SARS-CoV-2 specificity.

Constant-segment primers were used for 5'RACE, and the resulting TCR alpha and TCR beta cDNA libraries carried sample barcodes and UMIs. Each CDR3 protein is one row after TCRdb ran MiXCR on the 5' RACE reads. This sample yields 180,000 or so distinct CDR3 sequences, of which around a tenth are seen a single time; roughly 3.8% belongs to the top ten. The CDR3 spans 15 residues. Germline-derived CDR1 and CDR2 are MNHEY and SVGEGT. V dropped 6 bases and J dropped 6; count of bases not matched to a gene: 8. Material for sequencing was PBMCs or a T cell subset sorted from them (not recorded which). This clonotype was obtained from a man aged 18 to 29 who had mild COVID-19 (a few samples of this study predate the infection). Cell type and time point are not known. This chain links TRBV6-2 or TRBV6-3 with TRBJ2-1; 10 nucleotides align to TRBD2. CDR3: CASRTSGGAGNEQFF. The CDR3 bases are TGTGCCAGCAGGACCAGCGGGGGGGCCGGCAATGAGCAGTTCTTC.